The rows below give T cell receptor beta chains drawn from one sample of a study of blood T cell repertoires in COVID-19. TCRdb's copy holds only in-frame clones and misses some; the assay was immunoSEQ multiplex PCR. The sample contains 150,000 to 200,000 clones, about 80% of which appear only once. Sequenced input: PBMCs or T cells enriched from blood (not recorded which). Receptors originate from a man aged 55 to 70 who had been exposed to COVID-19. The CDR3 runs from the conserved cysteine through the conserved F or W. The D gene is left open where the match is weak. Clone size, where shown, is once, few, many, or a class for clones that have expanded.

>TRBV12-3/TRBV12-4|.|TRBJ1-2|.
TGTGCCAGCACACCCGAACAGCTGTATGGCTACACCTTC
CASTPEQLYGYTF
>TRBV14|TRBD2|TRBJ2-7|.
TGTGCCAGCAGCCGGACTAGCGGGCTCCACGAGCAGTACTTC
CASSRTSGLHEQYF
>TRBV5-1|.|TRBJ1-1|.
TGCGCCAGCAGCTTCTCCGGGGACACTGAAGCTTTCTTT
CASSFSGDTEAFF
>TRBV30|.|TRBJ2-6|.
TGTGCCTGGAGTGTACAATGGGCAGGAAACGTCCTGACTTTC
CAWSVQWAGNVLTF
>TRBV28|.|TRBJ2-6|.
TGTGCCAGCAGTTCCCCAGGCTCTGGGGCCAACGTCCTGACTTTC
CASSSPGSGANVLTF
>TRBV11-3|.|TRBJ1-3|.
TGTGCCAGCAGCTTAGGGCCCCGGGCTGGAAACACCATATATTTT
CASSLGPRAGNTIYF
>TRBV5-1|.|TRBJ2-7|.
TGCGCCAGCAGCTTGGGCGTCAAAGCCTACGAGCAGTACTTC
CASSLGVKAYEQYF
>TRBV11-3|.|TRBJ2-1|few
TGTGCCAGCAGCTTAGATACAGGCCCGGGGGATGAGCAGTTCTTC
CASSLDTGPGDEQFF
>TRBV6-2/TRBV6-3|TRBD1|TRBJ2-7|.
TGTGCCAGCAGTTACTCTCCGGACAGGGCTTTTGGCGACTACGAGCAGTACTTC
CASSYSPDRAFGDYEQYF
>TRBV2|.|TRBJ1-3|.
TGTGCCAAATCAGGGGTAACTGGAAACACCATATATTTT
CAKSGVTGNTIYF
>TRBV9|.|TRBJ2-2|few
TGTGCCAGCAGCGTAGACAGGGTCCCCGGGGAGCTGTTTTTT
CASSVDRVPGELFF
>TRBV19|.|TRBJ2-4|.
TGTGCCAGTACCCCCGGGGGTAACATTCAGTACTTC
CASTPGGNIQYF